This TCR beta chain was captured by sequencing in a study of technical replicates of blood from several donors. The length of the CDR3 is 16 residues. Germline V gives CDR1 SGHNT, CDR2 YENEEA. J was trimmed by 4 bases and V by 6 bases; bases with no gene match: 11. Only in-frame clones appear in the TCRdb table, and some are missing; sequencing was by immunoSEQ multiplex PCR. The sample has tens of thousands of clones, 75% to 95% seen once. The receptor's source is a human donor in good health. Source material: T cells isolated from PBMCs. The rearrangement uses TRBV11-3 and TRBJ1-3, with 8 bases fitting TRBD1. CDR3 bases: TGTGCCAGCAGAACCGAGGGGACAGGTTTAGGAAACACCATATATTTT. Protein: CASRTEGTGLGNTIYF.